In this sample, the clone carrying this T cell receptor beta chain turned up a few times. The read halts 3 residues ahead of the CDR3 end, with the missing end drawn from the germline J gene. This entry comes from a study of T cell clonality in common variable immunodeficiency. V was cut by 4 bases and J by 2 bases, with 7 bases left in between. The length of the CDR3 is 13 residues. Germline CDR1 reads SGHTA; CDR2 reads FQGTGA. The table came from immunoSEQ multiplex PCR; TCRdb's copy has only in-frame clones and leaves some out. In total the sample includes about 35,000 clones, none of them seen once.

The TCR originated in a person aged 18 to 70 in good health. The sample consisted of peripheral blood mononuclear cells. The rearrangement links TRBV7-3 to TRBJ2-3; D not resolved. CDR3 sequence: CASSSSNTDTQYF. The DNA read from the CDR3 is TGTGCCAGCAGCTCCTCTAACACAGATACG.